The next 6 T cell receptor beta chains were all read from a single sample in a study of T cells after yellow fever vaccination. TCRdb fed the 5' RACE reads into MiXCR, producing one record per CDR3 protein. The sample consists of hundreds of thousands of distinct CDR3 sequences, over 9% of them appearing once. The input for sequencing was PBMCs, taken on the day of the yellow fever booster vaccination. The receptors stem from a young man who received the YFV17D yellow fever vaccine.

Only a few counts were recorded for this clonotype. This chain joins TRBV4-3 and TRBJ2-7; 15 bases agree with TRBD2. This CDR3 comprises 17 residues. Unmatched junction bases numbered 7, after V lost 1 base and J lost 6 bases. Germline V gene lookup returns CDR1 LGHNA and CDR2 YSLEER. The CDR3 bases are TGCGCCAGCAGCCAAGGGACTAGCGGGAGGGCCTTTTCCGAGCAGTACTTC. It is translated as CASSQGTSGRAFSEQYF.

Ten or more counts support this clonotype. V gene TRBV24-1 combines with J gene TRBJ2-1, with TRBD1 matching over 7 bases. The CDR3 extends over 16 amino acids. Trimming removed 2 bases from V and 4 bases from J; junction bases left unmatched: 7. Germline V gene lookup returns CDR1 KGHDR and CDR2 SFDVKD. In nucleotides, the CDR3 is TGTGCCACCAGTGATTCAACCGGGACAGCATACAATGAGCAGTTCTTC. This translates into CATSDSTGTAYNEQFF.

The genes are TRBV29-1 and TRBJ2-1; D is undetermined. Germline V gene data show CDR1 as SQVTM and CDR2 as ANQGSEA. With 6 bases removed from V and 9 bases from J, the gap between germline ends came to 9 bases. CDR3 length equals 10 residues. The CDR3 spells CSVAYREQFF. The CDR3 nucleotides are TGCAGCGTGGCATATCGTGAGCAGTTCTTC.

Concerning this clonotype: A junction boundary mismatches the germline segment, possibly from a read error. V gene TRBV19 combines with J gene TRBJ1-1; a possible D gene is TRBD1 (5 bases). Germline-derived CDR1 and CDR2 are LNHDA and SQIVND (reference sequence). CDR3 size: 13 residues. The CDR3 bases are TGTACCAGTAGTCGGCAGGGCCTTTCTGAAGCTTTCTTT. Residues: CTSSRQGLSEAFF.

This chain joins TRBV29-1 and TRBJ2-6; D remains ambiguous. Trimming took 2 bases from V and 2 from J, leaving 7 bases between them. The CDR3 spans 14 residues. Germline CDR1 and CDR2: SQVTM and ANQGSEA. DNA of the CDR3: TGCAGCGTTGAAACCGTGCCTGGGGCCAACGTCCTGACTTTC. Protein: CSVETVPGANVLTF. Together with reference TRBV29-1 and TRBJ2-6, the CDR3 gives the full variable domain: SAVISQKPSRDICQRGTSLTIQCQVDSQVTMMFWYRQQPGQSLTLIATANQGSEATYESGFVIDKFPISRPNLTFSTLTVSNMSPEDSSIYLCSVETVPGANVLTFGAGSRLTVL.

CDR3 sequence reads: CASSFPGLHLGNEQFF. The CDR3 DNA is TGTGCCAGCAGTTTCCCGGGACTACACCTCGGCAATGAGCAGTTCTTC. V usage is TRBV28 and J usage is TRBJ2-1; 7 nucleotides line up with TRBD2. Germline V lookup: CDR1 MDHEN, CDR2 SYDVKM. The CDR3 runs to 16 residues. V lost 3 bases, J lost 6 bases, and 11 bases stayed unmatched.